This T cell receptor beta chain was found in a study of hypomethylating agent response in myelodysplastic syndrome (dated by TCRdb to the early 2020s). For the wider study: Patients were treated with the hypomethylating agents azacitidine (most of the 11) or decitabine (3 of 11). Of the myelodysplastic syndrome patients in the cohort, nine or ten were male and 2 were female. A mean patient age of about 76 +/- 6.4 years was recorded, and a diploid cytogenetic profile was observed most commonly. The most frequent mutation was TET2, found in about 45% of the 11 patients. Complete response or hematologic improvement was achieved by six patients, and four or five patients were classified as non-responders. Response was defined as complete response or hematologic improvement, and any patient who met neither criterion was considered a non-responder. Results and caveats for the whole study, not just this receptor: Only roughly 11 patients were analyzed, so the cohort was small. After hypomethylating agent treatment, no significant change in richness, rarefaction diversity or clonality was seen, either across all patients or within response groups. The shared GLIPH2 clusters might recognize novel MDS antigens, but this possibility was not confirmed and requires experimental validation. Because the healthy control donors and the MDS patients were not matched by age, the comparison between MDS and healthy samples could have been affected. Responders more often showed novel clonotypes emerging, while non-responders displayed more contracted clonotypes after treatment.

The CDR3 runs 14 amino acids, cysteine and phenylalanine included. Only CDR3 DNA is held: 42 bases, read in frame from base 1. Here V drops 6 bases and J drops 6 bases, and the junction holds 9 bases not matched to any gene. CDR1 and CDR2 are drawn from the germline V gene: MNHEY, SVGAGI. T-cell subsets were not sorted, so the analysis was performed on bulk bone marrow. Bone marrow from some 10 myelodysplastic syndrome patients was immunosequenced for TCR beta CDR3 regions before and after hypomethylating agent therapy. For longitudinal repertoire tracking, a baseline bone marrow plus two to three bone marrows at different post-treatment timepoints were contributed by each patient. Whole bone marrow served as the source for genomic DNA extraction, with DNA quality checked using TapeStation, NanoDrop OneC and PicoGreen assays. The library was prepared using the immunoSEQ multiplex PCR assay. Each sample was run at survey resolution as two replicates of 200 ng apiece, for a total of approximately 400 ng of DNA. Rearranged TCRB sequences in genomic DNA were detected with the hsTCRB kit using multiplex PCR primers targeting V and J genes. In the first PCR, the CDR3 region was amplified for about 30 cycles with the QIAGEN Multiplex PCR Kit. Sample barcodes and Illumina adapters were added to each replicate in an 8-cycle second PCR. Quantification of the pooled libraries was done with a QuantStudio 6 and the KAPA library quantification kit. Roughly 15 pM of pooled libraries was sequenced on an Illumina MiSeq using 156-cycle single-end reads plus a 15-cycle index read. The paper's data handling went like this. VDJdb annotation flagged about 1.5% of roughly 170,000 unique clonotypes as previously reported viral-epitope-specific. The immunoSEQ Data Assistant and immunoSEQ Analyzer turned the raw reads into TCRB repertoires that were normalized and annotated. Clonotype analysis used the immunarch R package version 0.6.5 and BioAnalyzer. Every repertoire was downsampled to the clone count of the smallest repertoire before richness was estimated. Clonotypes were sorted into expanded, contracted or novel categories with Fisher's exact tests, where novel meant the clonotype had zero frequency before treatment. Significantly changed CDR3 beta sequences were clustered with GLIPH2 using simulation_depth=1000 and kmer_min_depth=3, and CDR3s shorter than five residues were excluded. TCRdb provides this immuneACCESS table in a form limited to in-frame rearrangements. Some clones are lacking; in checked studies, under half of them reflect an unresolved V gene, and why the rest are absent is not known. The V and J calls and the clone size are those of that table, but D and trimming were determined from the DNA. Within this sample are approximately 2,800 clones, with roughly 84% of them counted one time only. The ten largest clones represent roughly a fifth of the sample.

About this clone itself: The antigen it recognizes is unknown. No base-level quality is on record; no much larger clone is a single base apart.

This TCR was recovered from a human donor with myelodysplastic syndrome. The rearranged segments are TRBV6-5 and TRBJ1-1, with TRBD1 identical over 8 junction bases. Sample: bone marrow, taken before or after starting hypomethylating agent treatment for myelodysplastic syndrome (not recorded which). In nucleotide form, the sequence is TGTGCCAGCAGATATGGACAGGGCGTACCTGAAGCTTTCTTT. This codes for CASRYGQGVPEAFF.